Sequencing of this T cell receptor beta chain was carried out in a study of T-cell reconstitution after alpha-beta-depleted transplantation in children. This clonotype has a count of ten or more. The antigen remains undetermined. Trimming cost V 7 bases and J 3 bases; bases outside gene matches: 9. This CDR3 has 14 residues. The germline gives CDR1 SQVTM, CDR2 ANQGSEA. General observations from the study: Surviving recipient cells, namely T cells and thymic progenitors, were the source of high day-60 TCRbeta diversity in some patients. Reportedly, only several hundred clones from non-depleted graft cells drove alpha-beta T-cell counts at about two months.

For TCRbeta, the library was prepared with unique molecular identifiers. From the PCR reads, TCRdb called clonotypes with MiXCR, one entry per CDR3 protein. The repertoire holds around 700,000 distinct CDR3 sequences, with under 15% as singletons. This chain connects TRBV29-1 to TRBJ2-3, with 8 positions matching TRBD1. The material was PBMCs, obtained before TCRalphabeta/CD19-depleted stem cell transplant. This receptor was identified in a girl aged 2-10 years with congenital amegakaryocytic thrombocytopenia, due to receive a stem cell transplant. The CDR3 protein is CSALTGATTDTQYF. CDR3 coding DNA: TGCAGCGCCCTGACAGGGGCCACAACAGATACGCAGTATTTT.